This T cell receptor (beta chain) derives from a study of blood T cell repertoires in COVID-19. The J segment lost 4 bases and the V segment lost 4 bases, leaving 4 bases of the junction unmatched. Germline-derived CDR1 and CDR2 are SGHRS and YFSETQ. The CDR3 spans 13 residues. The table came from immunoSEQ multiplex PCR; TCRdb's copy has only in-frame clones and leaves some out. The repertoire has about 120,000 clones, more than 80% of them found once; the top ten carry around 4%. The receptor was derived from a man aged 40-55 years with acute or convalescent COVID-19. The V and J genes are TRBV5-1 and TRBJ2-7, with 8 positions matching TRBD1. What was sequenced was peripheral blood. Written as DNA, the CDR3 is TGCGCCAGCAGCACGGGACAGGTTTACGAGCAGTACTTC. Residues: CASSTGQVYEQYF.